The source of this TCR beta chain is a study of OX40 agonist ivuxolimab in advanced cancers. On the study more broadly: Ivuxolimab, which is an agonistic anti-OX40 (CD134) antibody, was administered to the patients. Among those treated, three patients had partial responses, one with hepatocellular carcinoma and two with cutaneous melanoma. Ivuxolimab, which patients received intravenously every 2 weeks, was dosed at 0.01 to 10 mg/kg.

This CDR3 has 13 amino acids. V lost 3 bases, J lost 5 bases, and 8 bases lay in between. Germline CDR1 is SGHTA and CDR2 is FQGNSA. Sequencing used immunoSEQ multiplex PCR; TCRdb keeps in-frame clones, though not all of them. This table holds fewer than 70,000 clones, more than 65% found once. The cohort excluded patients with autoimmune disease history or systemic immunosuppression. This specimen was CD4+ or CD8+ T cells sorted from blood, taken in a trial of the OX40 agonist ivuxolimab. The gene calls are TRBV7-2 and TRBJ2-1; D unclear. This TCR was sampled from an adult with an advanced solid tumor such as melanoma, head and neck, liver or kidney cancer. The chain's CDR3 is CASSLPVHNEQFF. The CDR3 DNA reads TGTGCCAGCAGCTTGCCCGTCCACAATGAGCAGTTCTTC.